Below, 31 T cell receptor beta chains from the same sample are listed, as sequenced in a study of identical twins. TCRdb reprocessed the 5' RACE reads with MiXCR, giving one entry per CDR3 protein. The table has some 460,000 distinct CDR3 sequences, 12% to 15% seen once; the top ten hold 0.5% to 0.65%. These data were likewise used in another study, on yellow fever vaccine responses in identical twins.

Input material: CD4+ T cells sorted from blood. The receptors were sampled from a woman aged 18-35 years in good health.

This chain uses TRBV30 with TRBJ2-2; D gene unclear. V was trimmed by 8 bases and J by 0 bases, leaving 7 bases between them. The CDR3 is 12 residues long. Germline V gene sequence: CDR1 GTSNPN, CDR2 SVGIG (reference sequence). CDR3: CALSPNTGELFF. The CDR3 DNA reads TGTGCCCTGTCTCCGAACACCGGGGAGCTGTTTTTT.

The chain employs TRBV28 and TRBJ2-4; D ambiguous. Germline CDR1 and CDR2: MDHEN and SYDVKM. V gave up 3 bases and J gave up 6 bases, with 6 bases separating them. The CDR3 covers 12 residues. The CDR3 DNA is TGTGCCAGCAGTTTGTCAAGAAACATTCAGTACTTC. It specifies CASSLSRNIQYF.

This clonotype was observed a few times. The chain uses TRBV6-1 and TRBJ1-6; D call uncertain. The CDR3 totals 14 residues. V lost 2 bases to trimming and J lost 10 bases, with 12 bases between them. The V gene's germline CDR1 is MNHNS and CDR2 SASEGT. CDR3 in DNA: TGTGCCAGCAGTGAAAGGAGGGTTGGGTCACCCCTCCACTTT. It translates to CASSERRVGSPLHF.

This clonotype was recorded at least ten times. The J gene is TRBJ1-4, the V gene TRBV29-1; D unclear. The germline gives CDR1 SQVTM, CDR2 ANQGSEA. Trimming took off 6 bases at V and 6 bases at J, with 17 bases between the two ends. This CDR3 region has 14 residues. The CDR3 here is CSVQKGGRDEKLFF. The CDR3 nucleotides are TGCAGCGTACAGAAGGGAGGTCGGGATGAAAAACTGTTTTTT. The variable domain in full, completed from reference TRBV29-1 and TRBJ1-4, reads SAVISQKPSRDICQRGTSLTIQCQVDSQVTMMFWYRQQPGQSLTLIATANQGSEATYESGFVIDKFPISRPNLTFSTLTVSNMSPEDSSIYLCSVQKGGRDEKLFFGSGTQLSVL.

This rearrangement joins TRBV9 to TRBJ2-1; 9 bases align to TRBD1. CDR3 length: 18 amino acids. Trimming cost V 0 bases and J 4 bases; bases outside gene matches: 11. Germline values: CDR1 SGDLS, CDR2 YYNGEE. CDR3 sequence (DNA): TGTGCCAGCAGCGTAGTGGAGCACCGGGACAGGGAATACAATGAGCAGTTCTTC. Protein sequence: CASSVVEHRDREYNEQFF.

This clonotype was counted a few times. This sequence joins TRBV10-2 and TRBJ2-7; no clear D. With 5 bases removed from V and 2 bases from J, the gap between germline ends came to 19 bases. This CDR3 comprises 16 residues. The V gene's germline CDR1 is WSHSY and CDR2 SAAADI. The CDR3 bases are TGCGCCAGCAGTACCCCTTCTCCCACCCGAACCTACGAGCAGTACTTC. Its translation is CASSTPSPTRTYEQYF.

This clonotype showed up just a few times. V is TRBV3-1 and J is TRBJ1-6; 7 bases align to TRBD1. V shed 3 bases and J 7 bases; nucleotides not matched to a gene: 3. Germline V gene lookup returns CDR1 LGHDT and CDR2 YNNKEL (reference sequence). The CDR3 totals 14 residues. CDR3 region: CASSHRGANSPLHF. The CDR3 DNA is TGTGCCAGCAGCCACAGGGGGGCGAATTCACCCCTCCACTTT. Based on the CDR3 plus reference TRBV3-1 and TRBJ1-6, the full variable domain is DTAVSQTPKYLVTQMGNDKSIKCEQNLGHDTMYWYKQDSKKFLKIMFSYNNKELIINETVPNRFSPKSPDKAHLNLHINSLELGDSAVYFCASSHRGANSPLHFGNGTRLTVT.

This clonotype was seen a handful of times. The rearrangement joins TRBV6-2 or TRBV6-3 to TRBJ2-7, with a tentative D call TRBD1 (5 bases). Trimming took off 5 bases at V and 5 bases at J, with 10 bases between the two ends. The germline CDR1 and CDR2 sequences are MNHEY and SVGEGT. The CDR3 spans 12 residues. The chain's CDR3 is CASSHGQHEQYF. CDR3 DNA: TGTGCCAGCAGTCACGGACAACACGAGCAGTACTTC.

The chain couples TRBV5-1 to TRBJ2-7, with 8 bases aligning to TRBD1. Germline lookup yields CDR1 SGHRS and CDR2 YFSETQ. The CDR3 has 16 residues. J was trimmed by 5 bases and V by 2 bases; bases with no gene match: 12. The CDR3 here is CASSFATGTGFDEQYF. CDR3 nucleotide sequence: TGCGCCAGCAGCTTCGCTACCGGGACAGGTTTCGACGAGCAGTACTTC.

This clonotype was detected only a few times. The CDR3 protein is CASSVAQPTDTQYF. CDR3 coding DNA: TGTGCCAGCAGCGTGGCACAGCCTACAGATACGCAGTATTTT. V usage is TRBV9 and J usage is TRBJ2-3; D unclear. Trimming pared 2 bases from V and 3 bases from J, leaving 10 bases between. Germline CDR1 and CDR2: SGDLS and YYNGEE. The CDR3 runs 14 residues.

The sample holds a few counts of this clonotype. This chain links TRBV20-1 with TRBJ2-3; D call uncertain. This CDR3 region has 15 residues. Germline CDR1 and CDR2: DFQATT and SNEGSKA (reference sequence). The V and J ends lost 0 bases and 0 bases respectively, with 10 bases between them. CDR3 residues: CSARDPLSSTDTQYF. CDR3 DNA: TGCAGTGCTAGAGATCCCCTCTCTAGCACAGATACGCAGTATTTT.

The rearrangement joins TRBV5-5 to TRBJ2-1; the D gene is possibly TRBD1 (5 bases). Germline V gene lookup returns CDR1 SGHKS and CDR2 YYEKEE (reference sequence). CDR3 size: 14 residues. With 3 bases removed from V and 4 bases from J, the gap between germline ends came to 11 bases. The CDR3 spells CASSSGQVYNEQFF. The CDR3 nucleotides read TGTGCCAGCAGCTCAGGGCAAGTATACAATGAGCAGTTCTTC.

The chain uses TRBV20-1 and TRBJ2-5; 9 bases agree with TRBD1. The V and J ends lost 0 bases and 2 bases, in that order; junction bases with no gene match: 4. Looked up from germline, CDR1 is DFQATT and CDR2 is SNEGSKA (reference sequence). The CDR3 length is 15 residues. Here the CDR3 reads CSARDPGTGQETQYF. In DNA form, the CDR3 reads TGCAGTGCTAGAGACCCCGGGACAGGGCAAGAGACCCAGTACTTC.

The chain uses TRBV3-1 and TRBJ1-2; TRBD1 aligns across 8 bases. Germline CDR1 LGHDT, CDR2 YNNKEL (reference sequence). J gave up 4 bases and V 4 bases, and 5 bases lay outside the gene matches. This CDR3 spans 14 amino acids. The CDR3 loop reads CASSRQTGAYGYTF. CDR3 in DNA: TGTGCCAGCAGCCGGCAGACAGGGGCCTATGGCTACACCTTC.

The chain's CDR3 is CASSLDGRTYNEQFF. CDR3 DNA: TGTGCCAGCAGTTTAGACGGGAGGACCTACAATGAGCAGTTCTTC. The rearrangement uses TRBV27 and TRBJ2-1; 7 bases align to TRBD2. The ends lost 2 bases at V and 2 bases at J; junction bases unmatched: 3. CDR1 MNHEY and CDR2 SMNVEV come from the germline V gene (reference sequence). This CDR3 spans 15 amino acids.

CDR3 sequence: CASSYRAGSNTGELFF. CDR3 bases: TGTGCCAGCAGTTACCGAGCAGGGTCGAACACCGGGGAGCTGTTTTTT. The chain employs TRBV6-5 and TRBJ2-2, with D perhaps TRBD1 (5 bases). Germline CDR1 is MNHEY and CDR2 is SVGAGI. This CDR3 is 16 amino acids long. The V end lost 2 bases, the J end lost 0 bases, and 10 bases lay between the germline ends.

CDR3 bases: TGTGCCAGCAGCTTGGACAGGGGTTTCACAGATACGCAGTATTTT. Translated: CASSLDRGFTDTQYF. This chain links TRBV5-4 with TRBJ2-3, with 7 positions matching TRBD1. Germline CDR1 reads SGHNT; CDR2 reads YYREEE (reference sequence). V lost 0 bases, J lost 2 bases, and 3 bases stayed unmatched. The CDR3 has 15 residues.

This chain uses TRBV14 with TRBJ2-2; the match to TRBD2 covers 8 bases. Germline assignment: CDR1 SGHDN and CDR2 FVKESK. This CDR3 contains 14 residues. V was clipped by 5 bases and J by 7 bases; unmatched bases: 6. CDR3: CASSTLAGSGELFF. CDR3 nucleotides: TGTGCCAGCAGCACCCTAGCGGGCAGCGGGGAGCTGTTTTTT.

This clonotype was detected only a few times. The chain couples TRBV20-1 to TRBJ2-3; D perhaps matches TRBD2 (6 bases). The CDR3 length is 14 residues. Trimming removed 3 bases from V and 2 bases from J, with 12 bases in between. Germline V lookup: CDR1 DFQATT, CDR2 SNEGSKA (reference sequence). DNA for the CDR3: TGCAGTGCTAGGGAGGGGCTCAACACAGATACGCAGTATTTT. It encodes CSAREGLNTDTQYF.

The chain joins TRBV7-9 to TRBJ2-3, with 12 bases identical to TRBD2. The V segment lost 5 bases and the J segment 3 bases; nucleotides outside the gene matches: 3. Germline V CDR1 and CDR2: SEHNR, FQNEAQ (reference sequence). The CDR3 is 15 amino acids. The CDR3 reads CASSITSGRTDTQYF. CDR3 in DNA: TGTGCCAGCAGCATAACTAGCGGGAGGACAGATACGCAGTATTTT.

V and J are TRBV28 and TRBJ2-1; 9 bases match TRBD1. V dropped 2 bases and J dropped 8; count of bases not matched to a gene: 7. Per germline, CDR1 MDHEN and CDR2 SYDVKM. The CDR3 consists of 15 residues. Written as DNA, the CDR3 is TGTGCCAGCAGTTTAGGGGACAGGGCGTCCGATGAGCAGTTCTTC. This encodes CASSLGDRASDEQFF.

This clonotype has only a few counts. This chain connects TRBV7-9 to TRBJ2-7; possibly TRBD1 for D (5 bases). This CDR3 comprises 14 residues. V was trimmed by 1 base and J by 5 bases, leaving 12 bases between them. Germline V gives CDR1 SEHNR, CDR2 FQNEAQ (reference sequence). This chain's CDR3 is CASSLESGFHEQYF. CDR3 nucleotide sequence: TGTGCCAGCAGCTTAGAGTCAGGGTTCCACGAGCAGTACTTC.

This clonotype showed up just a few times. The CDR3 sequence: CATSDLSHTEAFF. For the CDR3, the DNA is TGTGCCACCAGTGATTTATCCCACACTGAAGCTTTCTTT. The chain has TRBV24-1 and TRBJ1-1; D uncertain. Germline assignment: CDR1 KGHDR and CDR2 SFDVKD. V dropped 1 base and J dropped 3 bases, with 5 bases sitting between them. This CDR3 is 13 amino acids long.

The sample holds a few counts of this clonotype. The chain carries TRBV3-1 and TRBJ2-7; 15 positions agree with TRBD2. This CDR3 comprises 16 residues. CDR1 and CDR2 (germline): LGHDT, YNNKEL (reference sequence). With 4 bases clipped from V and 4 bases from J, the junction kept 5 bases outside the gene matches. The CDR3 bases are TGTGCCAGCAGCCTAGGACTAGCGGGAGGGGGGTACGAGCAGTACTTC. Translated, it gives CASSLGLAGGGYEQYF.

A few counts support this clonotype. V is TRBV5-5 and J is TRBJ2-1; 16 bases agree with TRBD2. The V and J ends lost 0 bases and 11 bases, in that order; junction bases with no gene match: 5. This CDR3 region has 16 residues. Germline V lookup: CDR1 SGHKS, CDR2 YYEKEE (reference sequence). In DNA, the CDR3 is TGTGCCAGCAGCTTGGTGGGGACTAGCGGGAGGGCAAAGCAGTTCTTC. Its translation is CASSLVGTSGRAKQFF.

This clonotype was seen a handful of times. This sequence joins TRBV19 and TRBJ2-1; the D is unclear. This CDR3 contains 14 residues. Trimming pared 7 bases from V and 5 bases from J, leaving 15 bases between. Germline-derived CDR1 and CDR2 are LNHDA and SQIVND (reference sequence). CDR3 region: CASNPNLRNNEQFF. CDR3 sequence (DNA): TGTGCCAGTAACCCCAATCTTAGGAACAATGAGCAGTTCTTC.

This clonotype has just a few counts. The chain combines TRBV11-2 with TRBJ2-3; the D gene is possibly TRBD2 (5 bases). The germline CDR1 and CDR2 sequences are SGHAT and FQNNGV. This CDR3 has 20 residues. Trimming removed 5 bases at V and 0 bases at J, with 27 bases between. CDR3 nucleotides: TGTGCCAGCAGCCGCATCTCACTAGTACTCGCCAACCGGAGCACAGATACGCAGTATTTT. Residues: CASSRISLVLANRSTDTQYF.

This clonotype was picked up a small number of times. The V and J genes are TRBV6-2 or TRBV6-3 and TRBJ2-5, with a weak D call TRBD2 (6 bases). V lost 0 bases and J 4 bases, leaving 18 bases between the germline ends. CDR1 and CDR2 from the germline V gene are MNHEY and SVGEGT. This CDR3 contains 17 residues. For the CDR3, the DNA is TGTGCCAGCAGTTACTCCTCCCCGACTAGTAGGGGAGAGACCCAGTACTTC. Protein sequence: CASSYSSPTSRGETQYF.

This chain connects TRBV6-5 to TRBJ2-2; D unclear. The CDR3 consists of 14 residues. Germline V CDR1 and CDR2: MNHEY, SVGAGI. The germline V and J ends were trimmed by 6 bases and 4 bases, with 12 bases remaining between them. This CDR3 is CASSLYKATGELFF. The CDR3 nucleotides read TGTGCCAGCAGCTTATATAAAGCCACCGGGGAGCTGTTTTTT.

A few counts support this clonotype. The CDR3 spells CSARRGNNQETQYF. The CDR3 nucleotides are TGCAGTGCTAGAAGAGGGAACAACCAAGAGACCCAGTACTTC. This sequence joins TRBV20-1 and TRBJ2-5; TRBD2 is a possible D gene (5 bases). The CDR3 has 14 residues. Germline V gene lookup returns CDR1 DFQATT and CDR2 SNEGSKA (reference sequence). The V end lost 2 bases, the J end lost 0 bases, and 10 bases lay between the germline ends.

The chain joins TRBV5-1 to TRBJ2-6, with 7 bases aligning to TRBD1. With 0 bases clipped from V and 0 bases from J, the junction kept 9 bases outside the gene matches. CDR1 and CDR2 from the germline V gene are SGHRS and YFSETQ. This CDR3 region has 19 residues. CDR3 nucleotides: TGCGCCAGCAGCTTGGGACAGGGTTTGGGGAGCTCTGGGGCCAACGTCCTGACTTTC. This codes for CASSLGQGLGSSGANVLTF.